Below, one T cell receptor (beta chain) is given with its context. PCR was performed a second time for about 7 to 12 cycles using a sample-barcoded 5' primer and a J-beta primer mix. TCRdb reprocessed the 5' RACE reads via MiXCR and lists one record per CDR3 protein. This sample has 270,000 or so distinct CDR3 sequences, with roughly 26% found just once. Isolation per sample recovered at least 7 million PBMCs. Germline V gives CDR1 MNHEY, CDR2 SMNVEV (reference sequence). V lost 1 base, J lost 15 bases, and 19 bases lay in between. This CDR3 contains 14 residues. These data are taken from a study of blood T cells in healthy people across ages.

The V gene is TRBV27, the J gene TRBJ2-1; maybe TRBD1 (5 bases). This TCR derives from a woman aged 70-85 years in good health. Sequencing used blood. In nucleotides, the CDR3 is TGTGCCAGCAGTTTATTCGGTGTGGGCCTCCAGGGGTTCTTC. Translating gives CASSLFGVGLQGFF.